These 22 T cell receptor beta chains share one sample of origin, sequenced in a study of cytomegalovirus exposure and HLA in healthy donors. Repertoires were generated with immunoSEQ multiplex PCR, while TCRdb's copy carries only in-frame clones and drops some. The data contain about 150,000 clones, around 84% of them singletons. Sequencing was carried out using PBMCs. These receptors were taken from a human donor in good health.

This sequence joins TRBV5-6 and TRBJ1-4; TRBD1 is a possible D gene (5 bases). The CDR3 length is 14 residues. Trimming stripped 4 bases from V and 4 bases from J, with 11 bases between. Germline V gene data show CDR1 as SGHDT and CDR2 as YYEEEE. The CDR3, as DNA: TGTGCCAGCAGCGCAGGGCCAAGTAATGAAAAACTGTTTTTT. Amino acid sequence: CASSAGPSNEKLFF.

This chain's CDR3 is CASSSADQPQHF. The DNA of the CDR3 is TGTGCCAGCAGTTCCGCAGATCAGCCCCAGCATTTT. V and J are TRBV28 and TRBJ1-5; no firm D call. The CDR3 sequence is 12 residues long. Germline lookup yields CDR1 MDHEN and CDR2 SYDVKM. V lost 4 bases and J lost 5, with 6 bases in between.

J is TRBJ1-2 and V is TRBV28, with a weak D call TRBD1 (5 bases). Germline V gene data show CDR1 as MDHEN and CDR2 as SYDVKM. The CDR3 loop spans 13 amino acids. V was clipped by 6 bases and J by 1 base, with 9 bases between them. The CDR3 DNA follows: TGTGCCAGCAGACAGGCCAATAACTATGGCTACACCTTC. Translated: CASRQANNYGYTF.

The CDR3, as DNA: TGTGCCAGCAGTTTCGACAGGGCTAATGAAAAACTGTTTTTT. It encodes CASSFDRANEKLFF. The chain combines TRBV27 with TRBJ1-4, with 7 nucleotides matching TRBD1. CDR1 is MNHEY, CDR2 SMNVEV, per germline (reference sequence). Germline trimming cut 3 bases from V and 3 bases from J; bases unmatched to any gene: 1. The CDR3 runs to 14 residues.

This sequence joins TRBV7-2 and TRBJ2-1; 9 positions agree with TRBD1. The CDR3 spans 15 residues. The germline gives CDR1 SGHTA, CDR2 FQGNSA. The J segment lost 1 base and the V segment lost 5 bases, leaving 3 bases of the junction unmatched. The CDR3 loop is CASSAGTGSYNEQFF. The CDR3 region has the DNA TGTGCCAGCAGCGCCGGGACAGGGTCCTACAATGAGCAGTTCTTC.

This clone has a single count. This rearrangement joins TRBV21-1 to TRBJ2-2; the listed D gene, TRBD1, was not tested against the DNA. TRBV21-1 is designated a pseudogene. The CDR3 runs 17 residues. CDR3 nucleotides: TGTGCCAGCAGCAAAGGGGCGACGCCCCCGAACACCGGGGAGCTGTTTTTT. It is translated as CASSKGATPPNTGELFF.

The gene calls are TRBV6-6 and TRBJ1-5, with D possibly TRBD1 on 5 matching bases. V lost 7 bases, J lost 5 bases, and 18 bases lay in between. This CDR3 has 15 amino acids. CDR1 MNHNY and CDR2 SVGAGI come from the germline V gene (reference sequence). In DNA form, the CDR3 reads TGTGCCAGCACCGGGGGGAGGTCGGGGGATCAGCCCCAGCATTTT. It yields the protein CASTGGRSGDQPQHF.

J is TRBJ1-3 and V is TRBV28; D may be TRBD1 (6 bases). The CDR3 extends over 13 amino acids. From germline, CDR1 is MDHEN and CDR2 SYDVKM. Trimming stripped 6 bases from V and 7 bases from J, with 13 bases between. CDR3 nucleotide sequence: TGTGCCAGCAGACTACGGACAGTCAACACCATATATTTT. This gives the protein CASRLRTVNTIYF.

The chain uses TRBV11-2 and TRBJ2-1, with a tentative D call TRBD2 (6 bases). Trimming took off 5 bases at V and 7 bases at J, with 21 bases between the two ends. The germline V gene encodes CDR1 SGHAT and CDR2 FQNNGV. The CDR3 sequence is 16 residues long. This CDR3 is CASSPGLGVKGNEQFF. The CDR3 nucleotides are TGTGCCAGCAGCCCGGGACTGGGGGTCAAGGGGAATGAGCAGTTCTTC.

The gene calls are TRBV27 and TRBJ1-1; D might be TRBD1 (6 bases). The V end was cut by 4 bases, the J end by 3 bases, with 12 bases between. CDR3 size: 14 residues. CDR1 MNHEY and CDR2 SMNVEV come from the germline V gene (reference sequence). In DNA, the CDR3 is TGTGCCAGCAGTTGGGGGACATCGCACACTGAAGCTTTCTTT. Translation gives CASSWGTSHTEAFF.

CDR3 protein: CASSFPAGVAQYF. CDR3 nucleotides: TGTGCCAGCAGCTTCCCGGCCGGGGTAGCCCAGTACTTC. V gene TRBV7-2 combines with J gene TRBJ2-5; maybe TRBD2 (5 bases). V lost 3 bases to trimming and J lost 9 bases, with 14 bases between them. The CDR3 spans 13 residues. Per germline, CDR1 SGHTA and CDR2 FQGNSA.

This clone was picked up many times. This rearrangement joins TRBV6-4 to TRBJ1-1; no clear D. The V and J ends lost 3 bases and 0 bases respectively, with 8 bases between them. The CDR3 runs 14 residues. CDR1 is MRHNA, CDR2 SNTAGT, per germline. The CDR3 is CASSENAMNTEAFF. As DNA, the CDR3 is TGTGCCAGCAGTGAAAACGCTATGAACACTGAAGCTTTCTTT.

Within the sample, this clone is medium-sized (0.01 to 0.1%). V usage is TRBV7-6 and J usage is TRBJ1-1; TRBD1 agrees at 9 bases. This CDR3 contains 16 residues. Germline V CDR1 and CDR2: SGHVS, FNYEAQ. The J segment lost 1 base and the V segment lost 0 bases, leaving 3 bases of the junction unmatched. CDR3 sequence (DNA): TGTGCCAGCAGCTTAGCAACAGGGGGCAGGAACACTGAAGCTTTCTTT. Amino acids: CASSLATGGRNTEAFF.

V usage is TRBV14 and J usage is TRBJ2-1; maybe TRBD2 (5 bases). Germline lookup yields CDR1 SGHDN and CDR2 FVKESK. The V and J ends lost 4 bases and 7 bases respectively, with 20 bases between them. The CDR3 has 16 amino acids. CDR3 nucleotide sequence: TGTGCCAGCAGCCGCGTATCTAGCACCATCAAGAATGAGCAGTTCTTC. This encodes CASSRVSSTIKNEQFF.

The chain's CDR3 is CASSQGSPRVYEQYF. The CDR3 bases are TGCGCCAGCAGCCAAGGGAGTCCCCGGGTCTACGAGCAGTACTTC. V and J are TRBV4-1 and TRBJ2-7; unclear D gene. This CDR3 comprises 15 residues. Germline loops: CDR1 MGHRA, CDR2 YSYEKL. Trimming cost V 1 base and J 3 bases, with 13 bases left between them.

DNA for the CDR3: TGTGCCAGCAGCTCCGGGACTAGCTACGAGCAGTACTTC. This gives the protein CASSSGTSYEQYF. The chain joins TRBV5-6 to TRBJ2-7; 8 nucleotides match TRBD2. Trimming at V came to 3 bases and at J to 3 bases, leaving 2 bases not matched to a gene. The CDR3 is 13 amino acids. Germline CDR1 and CDR2: SGHDT and YYEEEE.

The chain is built from TRBV6-1 and TRBJ2-3, with 8 positions matching TRBD2. The germline gives CDR1 MNHNS, CDR2 SASEGT. V dropped 3 bases and J dropped 5; count of bases not matched to a gene: 10. The CDR3 totals 16 residues. In DNA, the CDR3 is TGTGCCAGCAGTGATATTTTTAGCGGGATTGTAGATACGCAGTATTTT. Protein product: CASSDIFSGIVDTQYF.

The chain links TRBV19 to TRBJ2-1; D gene unclear. The V end lost 7 bases, the J end lost 15 bases, and 19 bases lay between the germline ends. Looked up from germline, CDR1 is LNHDA and CDR2 is SQIVND (reference sequence). The CDR3 length is 12 residues. CDR3 DNA sequence: TGTGCCAGTACTGTGATCTCTTCAGTCCCGTTCTTC. Its translation: CASTVISSVPFF.

The gene calls are TRBV5-5 and TRBJ1-5; TRBD1 is a possible D gene (6 bases). The CDR3 has 16 residues. V lost 0 bases, J lost 5 bases, and 15 bases lay in between. CDR1 and CDR2 (germline): SGHKS, YYEKEE (reference sequence). The CDR3 is CASSLGGDTSYQPQHF. DNA for the CDR3: TGTGCCAGCAGCTTGGGTGGGGACACCTCCTATCAGCCCCAGCATTTT.

Only a few counts were recorded for this clone. This chain joins TRBV25-1 and TRBJ2-7, with D perhaps matching TRBD1 (5 bases). V lost 7 bases and J lost 3, with 10 bases in between. This CDR3 has 12 residues. CDR1 MGHDK and CDR2 SYGVNS come from the germline V gene. The CDR3 DNA reads as TGTGCCAGCAAGGGGCAGCGCTACGAGCAGTACTTC. Amino acid sequence: CASKGQRYEQYF.

This rearrangement joins TRBV5-1 to TRBJ2-1; 16 bases align to TRBD2. CDR1 and CDR2 from the germline V gene are SGHRS and YFSETQ. This CDR3 has 16 amino acids. Trimming took 5 bases from V and 8 from J; bases not matched to a gene: 7. The CDR3 DNA follows: TGCGCCAGCAGTCACGGGACTAGCGGGAGGGCTGATGAGCAGTTCTTC. Translating it yields CASSHGTSGRADEQFF. The variable domain in full, with the rest retrieved from reference TRBV5-1 and TRBJ2-1, is KAGVTQTPRYLIKTRGQQVTLSCSPISGHRSVSWYQQTPGQGLQFLFEYFSETQRNKGNFPGRFSGRQFSNSRSEMNVSTLELGDSALYLCASSHGTSGRADEQFFGPGTRLTVL.

There are a few counts of this clone. The chain uses TRBV5-5 and TRBJ1-1; D perhaps matches TRBD1 (6 bases). V was cut by 7 bases and J by 5 bases, with 18 bases left in between. The germline gives CDR1 SGHKS, CDR2 YYEKEE (reference sequence). This CDR3 has 14 amino acids. This CDR3 reads CASWQGLQPTEAFF. The CDR3 region has the DNA TGTGCCAGCTGGCAGGGGCTCCAACCGACTGAAGCTTTCTTT. Drawing the rest from reference TRBV5-5 and TRBJ1-1, the complete variable domain is DAGVTQSPTHLIKTRGQQVTLRCSPISGHKSVSWYQQVLGQGPQFIFQYYEKEERGRGNFPDRFSARQFPNYSSELNVNALLLGDSALYLCASWQGLQPTEAFFGQGTRLTVV.